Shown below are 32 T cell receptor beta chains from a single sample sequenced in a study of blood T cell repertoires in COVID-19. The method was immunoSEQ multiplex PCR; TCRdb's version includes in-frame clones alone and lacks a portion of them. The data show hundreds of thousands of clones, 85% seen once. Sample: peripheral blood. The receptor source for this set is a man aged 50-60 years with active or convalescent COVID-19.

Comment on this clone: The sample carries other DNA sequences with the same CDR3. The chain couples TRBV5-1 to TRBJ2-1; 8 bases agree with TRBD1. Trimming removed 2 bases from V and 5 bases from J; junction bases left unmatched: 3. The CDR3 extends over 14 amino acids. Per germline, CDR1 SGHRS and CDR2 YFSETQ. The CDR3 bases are TGCGCCAGCAGCTTAGGGACAGGCAACAATGAGCAGTTCTTC. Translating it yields CASSLGTGNNEQFF.

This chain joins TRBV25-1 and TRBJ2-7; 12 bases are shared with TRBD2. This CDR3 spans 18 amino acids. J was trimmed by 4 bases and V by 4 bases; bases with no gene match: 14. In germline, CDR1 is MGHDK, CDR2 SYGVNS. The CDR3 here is CASSGLASGRADGYEQYF. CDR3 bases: TGTGCCAGCAGTGGTCTCGCTAGCGGGAGGGCCGACGGTTACGAGCAGTACTTC.

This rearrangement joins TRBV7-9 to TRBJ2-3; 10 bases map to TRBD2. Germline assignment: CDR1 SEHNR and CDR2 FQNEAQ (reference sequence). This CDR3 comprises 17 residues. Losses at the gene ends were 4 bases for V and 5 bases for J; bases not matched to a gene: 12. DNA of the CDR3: TGTGCCAGCAGCTCTTCCCTAGCGGGAGCCCAAGGAGATACGCAGTATTTT. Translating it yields CASSSSLAGAQGDTQYF.

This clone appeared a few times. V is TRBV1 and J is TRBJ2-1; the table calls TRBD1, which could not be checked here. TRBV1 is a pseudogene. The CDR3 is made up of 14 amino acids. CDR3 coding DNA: TGCACCAGCAGCCAAGAGAACAGGGGGAATGAGCAGTTCTTC. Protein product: CTSSQENRGNEQFF.

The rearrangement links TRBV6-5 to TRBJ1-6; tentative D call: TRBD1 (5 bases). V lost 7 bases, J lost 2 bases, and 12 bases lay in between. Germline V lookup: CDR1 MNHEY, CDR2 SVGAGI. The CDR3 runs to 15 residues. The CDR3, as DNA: TGTGCCAGCACACTTCGGGGGACCTATAATTCACCCCTCCACTTT. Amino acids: CASTLRGTYNSPLHF.

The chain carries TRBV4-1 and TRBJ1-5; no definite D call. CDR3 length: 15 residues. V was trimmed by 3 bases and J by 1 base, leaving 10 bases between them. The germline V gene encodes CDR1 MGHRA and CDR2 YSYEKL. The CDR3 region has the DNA TGCGCCAGCAGCCATGTAGGAGGAAGCAATCAGCCCCAGCATTTT. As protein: CASSHVGGSNQPQHF.

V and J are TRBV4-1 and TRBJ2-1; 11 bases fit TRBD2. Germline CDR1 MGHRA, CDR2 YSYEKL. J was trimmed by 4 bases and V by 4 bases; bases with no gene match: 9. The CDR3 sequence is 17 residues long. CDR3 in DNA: TGCGCCAGCAGCCCCGGGACTAGCGGAGGGGGATACAATGAGCAGTTCTTC. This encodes CASSPGTSGGGYNEQFF.

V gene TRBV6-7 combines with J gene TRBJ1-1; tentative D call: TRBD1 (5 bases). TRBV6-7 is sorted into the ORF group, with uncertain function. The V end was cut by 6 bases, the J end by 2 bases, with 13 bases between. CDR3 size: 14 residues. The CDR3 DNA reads TGTGCCAGCAGGAACAGGTTAAGTAACACTGAAGCTTTCTTT. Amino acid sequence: CASRNRLSNTEAFF.

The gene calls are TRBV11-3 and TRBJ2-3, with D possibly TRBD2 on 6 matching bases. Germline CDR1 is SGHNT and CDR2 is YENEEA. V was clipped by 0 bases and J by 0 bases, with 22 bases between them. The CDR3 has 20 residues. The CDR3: CASSLDLGLARSWSTDTQYF. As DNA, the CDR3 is TGTGCCAGCAGCTTAGATTTAGGTCTAGCGAGGAGTTGGAGCACAGATACGCAGTATTTT.

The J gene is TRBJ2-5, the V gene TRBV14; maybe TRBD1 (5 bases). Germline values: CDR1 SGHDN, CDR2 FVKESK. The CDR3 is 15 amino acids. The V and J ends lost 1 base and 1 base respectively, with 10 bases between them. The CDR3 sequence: CASSQAWGSQETQYF. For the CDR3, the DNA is TGTGCCAGCAGCCAAGCTTGGGGCAGCCAAGAGACCCAGTACTTC.

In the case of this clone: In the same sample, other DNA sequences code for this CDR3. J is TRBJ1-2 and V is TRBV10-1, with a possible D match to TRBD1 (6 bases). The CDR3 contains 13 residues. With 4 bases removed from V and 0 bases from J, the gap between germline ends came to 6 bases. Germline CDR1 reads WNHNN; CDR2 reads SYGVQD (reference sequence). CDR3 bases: TGCGCCAGCAGTGCAGGGGCTAACTATGGCTACACCTTC. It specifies CASSAGANYGYTF.

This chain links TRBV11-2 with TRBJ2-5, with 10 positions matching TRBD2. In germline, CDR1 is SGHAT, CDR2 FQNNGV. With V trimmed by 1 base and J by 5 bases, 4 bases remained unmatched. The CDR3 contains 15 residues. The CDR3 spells CASSLVLAGAETQYF. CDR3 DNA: TGTGCCAGCAGCTTAGTTCTAGCGGGAGCTGAGACCCAGTACTTC.

CDR3 in amino acids: CATSDSPSGSRGPTYNEQFF. In DNA form, the CDR3 reads TGTGCCACCAGTGACTCCCCTAGCGGGAGCAGGGGGCCCACCTACAATGAGCAGTTCTTC. The rearrangement uses TRBV24-1 and TRBJ2-1; TRBD2 matches 10 bases. Losses at the gene ends were 4 bases for V and 2 bases for J; bases not matched to a gene: 16. Germline CDR1 KGHDR, CDR2 SFDVKD. The CDR3 is 20 amino acids.

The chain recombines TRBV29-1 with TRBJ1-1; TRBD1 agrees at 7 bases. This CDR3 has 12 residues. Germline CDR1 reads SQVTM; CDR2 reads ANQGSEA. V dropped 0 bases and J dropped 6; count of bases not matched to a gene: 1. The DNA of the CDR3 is TGCAGCGTTGAAGAGACAGGGTCTGAAGCTTTCTTT. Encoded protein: CSVEETGSEAFF.

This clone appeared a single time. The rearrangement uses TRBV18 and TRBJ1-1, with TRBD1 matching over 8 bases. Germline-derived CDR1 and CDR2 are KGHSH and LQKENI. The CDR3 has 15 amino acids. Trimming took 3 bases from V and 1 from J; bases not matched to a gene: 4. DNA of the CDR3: TGTGCCAGCTCACCTGCCGACAGGGGGAACACTGAAGCTTTCTTT. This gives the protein CASSPADRGNTEAFF.

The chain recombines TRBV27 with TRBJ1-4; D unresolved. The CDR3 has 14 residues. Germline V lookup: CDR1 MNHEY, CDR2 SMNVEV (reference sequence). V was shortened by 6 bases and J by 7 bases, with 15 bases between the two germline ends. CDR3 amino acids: CASSPRGYGEKLFF. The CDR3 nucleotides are TGTGCCAGCAGCCCCCGGGGATACGGTGAAAAACTGTTTTTT.

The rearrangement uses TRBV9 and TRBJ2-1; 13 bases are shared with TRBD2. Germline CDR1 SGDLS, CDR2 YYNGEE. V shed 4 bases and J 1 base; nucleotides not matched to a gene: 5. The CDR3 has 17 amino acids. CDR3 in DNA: TGTGCCAGCAGCCAAAGACTAGCGGGAGGATCCTACAATGAGCAGTTCTTC. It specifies CASSQRLAGGSYNEQFF.

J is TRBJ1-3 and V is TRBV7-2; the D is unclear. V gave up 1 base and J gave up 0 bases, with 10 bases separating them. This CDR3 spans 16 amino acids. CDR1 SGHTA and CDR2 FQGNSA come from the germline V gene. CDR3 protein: CASSLEPGSSGNTIYF. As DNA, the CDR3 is TGTGCCAGCAGCTTAGAACCGGGGAGCTCTGGAAACACCATATATTTT.

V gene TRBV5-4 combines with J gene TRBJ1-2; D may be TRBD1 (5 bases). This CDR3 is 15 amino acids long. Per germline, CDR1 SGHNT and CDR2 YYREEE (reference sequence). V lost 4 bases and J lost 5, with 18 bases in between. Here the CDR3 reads CASSPSGPEGYGYTF. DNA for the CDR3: TGTGCCAGCAGCCCGTCAGGTCCGGAGGGGTATGGCTACACCTTC.

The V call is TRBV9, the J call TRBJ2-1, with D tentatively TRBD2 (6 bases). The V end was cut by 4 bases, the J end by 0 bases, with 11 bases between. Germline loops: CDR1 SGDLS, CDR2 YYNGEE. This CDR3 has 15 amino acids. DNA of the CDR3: TGTGCCAGCAGCCCGGGTAGCGGCTCCTACAATGAGCAGTTCTTC. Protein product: CASSPGSGSYNEQFF. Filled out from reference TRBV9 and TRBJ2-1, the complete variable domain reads DSGVTQTPKHLITATGQRVTLRCSPRSGDLSVYWYQQSLDQGLQFLIQYYNGEERAKGNILERFSAQQFPDLHSELNLSSLELGDSALYFCASSPGSGSYNEQFFGPGTRLTVL.

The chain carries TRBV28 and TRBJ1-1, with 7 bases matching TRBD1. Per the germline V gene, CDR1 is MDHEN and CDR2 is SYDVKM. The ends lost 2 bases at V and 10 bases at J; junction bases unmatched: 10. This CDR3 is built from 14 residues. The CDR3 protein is CASSLQGGGSVAFF. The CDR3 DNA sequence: TGTGCCAGCAGTTTACAGGGGGGCGGTTCGGTAGCTTTCTTT. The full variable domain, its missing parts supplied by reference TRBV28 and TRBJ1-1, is DVKVTQSSRYLVKRTGEKVFLECVQDMDHENMFWYRQDPGLGLRLIYFSYDVKMKEKGDIPEGYSVSREKKERFSLILESASTNQTSMYLCASSLQGGGSVAFFGQGTRLTVV.

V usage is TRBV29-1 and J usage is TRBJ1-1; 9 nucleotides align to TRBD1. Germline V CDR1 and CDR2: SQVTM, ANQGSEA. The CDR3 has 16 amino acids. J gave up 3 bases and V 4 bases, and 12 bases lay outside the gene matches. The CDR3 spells CSVVSAQGAWDTEAFF. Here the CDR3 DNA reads TGCAGCGTTGTGAGCGCACAGGGGGCGTGGGACACTGAAGCTTTCTTT.

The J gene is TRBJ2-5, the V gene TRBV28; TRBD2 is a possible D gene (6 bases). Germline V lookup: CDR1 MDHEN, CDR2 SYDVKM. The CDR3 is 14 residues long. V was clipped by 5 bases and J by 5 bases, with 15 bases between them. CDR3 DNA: TGTGCCAGCAGTCGGCGGAAGCGGGCGGAGACCCAGTACTTC. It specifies CASSRRKRAETQYF.

The chain's CDR3 is CASTMSGNSPLHF. CDR3 coding DNA: TGTGCCAGCACCATGTCGGGGAATTCACCCCTCCACTTT. The V and J genes are TRBV5-4 and TRBJ1-6; D ambiguous. CDR1 is SGHNT and CDR2 is YYREEE in the germline V gene (reference sequence). CDR3 length: 13 residues. The V and J ends lost 6 bases and 7 bases respectively, with 11 bases between them.

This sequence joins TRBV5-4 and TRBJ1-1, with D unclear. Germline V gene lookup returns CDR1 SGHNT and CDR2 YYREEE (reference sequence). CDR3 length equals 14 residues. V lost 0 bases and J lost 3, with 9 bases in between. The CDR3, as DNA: TGTGCCAGCAGCTTGGAGCGGCAGTACACTGAAGCTTTCTTT. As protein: CASSLERQYTEAFF.

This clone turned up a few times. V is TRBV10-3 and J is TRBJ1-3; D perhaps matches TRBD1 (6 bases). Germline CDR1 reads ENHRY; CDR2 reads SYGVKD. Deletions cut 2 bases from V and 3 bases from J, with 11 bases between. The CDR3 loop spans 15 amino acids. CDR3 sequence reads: CAISELQGSGNTIYF. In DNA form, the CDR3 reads TGTGCCATCAGTGAGCTCCAGGGGAGTGGAAACACCATATATTTT.

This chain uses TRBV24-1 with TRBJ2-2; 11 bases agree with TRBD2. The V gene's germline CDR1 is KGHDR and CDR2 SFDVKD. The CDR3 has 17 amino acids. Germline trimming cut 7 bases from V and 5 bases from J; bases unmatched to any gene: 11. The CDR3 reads CATSSAGTSGRTGELFF. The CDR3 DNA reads TGTGCCACCAGCTCGGCCGGGACTAGCGGTCGAACCGGGGAGCTGTTTTTT.

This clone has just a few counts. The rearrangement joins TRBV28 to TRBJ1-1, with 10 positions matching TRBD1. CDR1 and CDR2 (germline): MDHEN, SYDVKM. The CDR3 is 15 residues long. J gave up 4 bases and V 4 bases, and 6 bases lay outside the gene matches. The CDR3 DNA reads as TGTGCCAGCAGTTCGACAGGGGGCTCGGGCACTGAAGCTTTCTTT. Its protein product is CASSSTGGSGTEAFF.

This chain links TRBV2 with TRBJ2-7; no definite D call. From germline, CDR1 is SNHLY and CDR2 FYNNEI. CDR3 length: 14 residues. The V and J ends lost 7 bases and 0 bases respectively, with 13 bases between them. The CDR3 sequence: CASTLDISSYEQYF. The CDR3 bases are TGTGCCAGCACCCTTGATATCAGCTCCTACGAGCAGTACTTC.

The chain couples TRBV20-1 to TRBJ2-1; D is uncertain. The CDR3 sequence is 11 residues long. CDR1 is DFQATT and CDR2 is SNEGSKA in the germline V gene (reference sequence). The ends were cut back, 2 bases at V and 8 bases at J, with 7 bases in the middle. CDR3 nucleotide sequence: TGCAGTGCTAGACTAGTTTATGAGCAGTTCTTC. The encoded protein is CSARLVYEQFF.

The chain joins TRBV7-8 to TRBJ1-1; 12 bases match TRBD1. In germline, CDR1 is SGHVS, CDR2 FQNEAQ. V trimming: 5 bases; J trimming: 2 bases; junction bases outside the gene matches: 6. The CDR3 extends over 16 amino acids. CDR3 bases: TGTGCCAGCAGCCCAAGGGACAGGGGGCTTAACACTGAAGCTTTCTTT. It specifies CASSPRDRGLNTEAFF.

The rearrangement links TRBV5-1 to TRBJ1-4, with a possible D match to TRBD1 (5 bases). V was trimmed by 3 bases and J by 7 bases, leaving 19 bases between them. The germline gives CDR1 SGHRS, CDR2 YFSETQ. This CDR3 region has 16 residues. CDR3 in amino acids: CASSWGDSSTGEKLFF. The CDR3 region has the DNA TGCGCCAGCAGCTGGGGGGACTCATCGACGGGTGAAAAACTGTTTTTT.